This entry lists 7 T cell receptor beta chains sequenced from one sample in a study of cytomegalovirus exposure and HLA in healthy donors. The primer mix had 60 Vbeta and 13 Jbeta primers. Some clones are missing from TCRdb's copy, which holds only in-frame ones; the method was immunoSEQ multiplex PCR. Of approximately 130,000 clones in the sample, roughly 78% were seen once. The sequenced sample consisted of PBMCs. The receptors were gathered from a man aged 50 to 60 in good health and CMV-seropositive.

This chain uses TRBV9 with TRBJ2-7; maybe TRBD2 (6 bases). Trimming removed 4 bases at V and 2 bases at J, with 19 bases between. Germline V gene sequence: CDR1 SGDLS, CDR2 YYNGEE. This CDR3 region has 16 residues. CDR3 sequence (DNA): TGTGCCAGCAGCCCAGCGGCGGGGACTGGGGCCTACGAGCAGTACTTC. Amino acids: CASSPAAGTGAYEQYF.

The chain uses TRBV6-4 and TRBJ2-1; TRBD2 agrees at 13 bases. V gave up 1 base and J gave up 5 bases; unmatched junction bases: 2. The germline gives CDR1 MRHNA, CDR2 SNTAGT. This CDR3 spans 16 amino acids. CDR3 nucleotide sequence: TGTGCCAGCAGTGACTTCGGGACTAGCGGGAACAATGAGCAGTTCTTC. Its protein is CASSDFGTSGNNEQFF.

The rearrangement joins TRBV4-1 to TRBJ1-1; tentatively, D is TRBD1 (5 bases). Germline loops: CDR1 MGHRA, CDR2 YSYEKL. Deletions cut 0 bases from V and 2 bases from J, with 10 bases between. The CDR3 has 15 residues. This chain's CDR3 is CASSQEYGANTEAFF. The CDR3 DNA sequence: TGCGCCAGCAGCCAAGAGTATGGGGCTAACACTGAAGCTTTCTTT.

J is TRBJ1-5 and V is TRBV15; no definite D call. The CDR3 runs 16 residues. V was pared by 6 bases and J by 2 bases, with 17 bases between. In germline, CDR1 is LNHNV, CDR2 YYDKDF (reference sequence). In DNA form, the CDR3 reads TGTGCCACCAGTCTTAGGGAGGCCCAGCGCAATCAGCCCCAGCATTTT. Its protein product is CATSLREAQRNQPQHF.

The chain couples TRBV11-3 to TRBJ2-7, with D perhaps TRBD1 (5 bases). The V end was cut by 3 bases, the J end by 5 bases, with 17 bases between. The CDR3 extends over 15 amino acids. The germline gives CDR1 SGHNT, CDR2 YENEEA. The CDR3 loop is CASSFSHSGSHEQYF. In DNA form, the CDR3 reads TGTGCCAGCAGCTTCTCCCATTCAGGGTCCCACGAGCAGTACTTC.

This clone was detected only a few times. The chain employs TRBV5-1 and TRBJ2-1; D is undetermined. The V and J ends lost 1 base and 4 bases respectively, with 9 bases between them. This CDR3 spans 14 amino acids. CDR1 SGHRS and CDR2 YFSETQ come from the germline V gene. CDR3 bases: TGCGCCAGCAGCTTGAGTCCGCGTTACAATGAGCAGTTCTTC. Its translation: CASSLSPRYNEQFF. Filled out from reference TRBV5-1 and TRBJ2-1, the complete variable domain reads KAGVTQTPRYLIKTRGQQVTLSCSPISGHRSVSWYQQTPGQGLQFLFEYFSETQRNKGNFPGRFSGRQFSNSRSEMNVSTLELGDSALYLCASSLSPRYNEQFFGPGTRLTVL.

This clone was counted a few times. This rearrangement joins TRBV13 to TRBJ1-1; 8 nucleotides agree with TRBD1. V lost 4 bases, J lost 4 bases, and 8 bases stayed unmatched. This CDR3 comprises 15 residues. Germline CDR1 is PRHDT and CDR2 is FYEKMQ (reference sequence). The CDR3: CASSSETGDITEAFF. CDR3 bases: TGTGCCAGCAGCTCGGAGACAGGGGACATCACTGAAGCTTTCTTT.